This TCR beta chain was observed in a study of a mutant IDH1 vaccine in newly diagnosed glioma. Study-level results: A vaccine-induced immune response developed in 90% to 95% of the patients.

Looked up from germline, CDR1 is MNHNS and CDR2 is SASEGT. The CDR3 loop spans 14 amino acids. The V end was cut by 2 bases, the J end by 1 base, with 8 bases between. The protocol was immunoSEQ multiplex PCR, while the TCRdb copy is restricted to in-frame clones and leaves out a portion. The table records 65,000 to 70,000 clones, about 86% of them present only once. Regarding time point: baseline, week 1 (first vaccination visit). Treatment specified: pre-vaccination baseline after standard-of-care therapy. This clone was seen a single time. Its specificity is not known. The chain couples TRBV6-1 to TRBJ2-5; D uncertain. This TCR derives from a woman aged 18-29 years with glioma. Some clones in this sample may be carry-over from other donors' samples. The specimen was peripheral blood mononuclear cells (PBMCs), collected from a glioma patient treated with radiotherapy, temozolomide or both. The CDR3 DNA sequence: TGTGCCAGCAGTGAAAACAGAGGCCAAGAGACCCAGTACTTC. It translates to CASSENRGQETQYF.